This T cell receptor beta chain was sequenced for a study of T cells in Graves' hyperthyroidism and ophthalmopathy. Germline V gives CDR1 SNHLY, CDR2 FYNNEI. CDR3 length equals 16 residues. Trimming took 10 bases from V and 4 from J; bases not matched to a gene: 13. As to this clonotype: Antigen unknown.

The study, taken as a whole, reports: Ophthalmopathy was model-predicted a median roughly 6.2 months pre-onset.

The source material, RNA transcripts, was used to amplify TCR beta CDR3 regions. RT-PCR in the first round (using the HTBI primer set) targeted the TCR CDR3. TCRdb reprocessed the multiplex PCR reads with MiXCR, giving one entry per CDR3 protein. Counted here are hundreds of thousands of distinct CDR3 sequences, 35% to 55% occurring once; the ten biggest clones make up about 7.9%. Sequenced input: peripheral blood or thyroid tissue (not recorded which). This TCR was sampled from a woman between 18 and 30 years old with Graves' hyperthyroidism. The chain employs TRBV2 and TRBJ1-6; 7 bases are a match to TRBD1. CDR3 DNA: TGTGCCACCAGGTTGCCCCCGGGACAGTATAATTCACCCCTCCACTTT. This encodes CATRLPPGQYNSPLHF. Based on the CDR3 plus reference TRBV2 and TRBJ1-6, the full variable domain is EPEVTQTPSHQVTQMGQEVILRCVPISNHLYFYWYRQILGQKVEFLVSFYNNEISEKSEIFDDQFSVERPDGSNFTLKIRSTKLEDSAMYFCATRLPPGQYNSPLHFGNGTRLTVT.